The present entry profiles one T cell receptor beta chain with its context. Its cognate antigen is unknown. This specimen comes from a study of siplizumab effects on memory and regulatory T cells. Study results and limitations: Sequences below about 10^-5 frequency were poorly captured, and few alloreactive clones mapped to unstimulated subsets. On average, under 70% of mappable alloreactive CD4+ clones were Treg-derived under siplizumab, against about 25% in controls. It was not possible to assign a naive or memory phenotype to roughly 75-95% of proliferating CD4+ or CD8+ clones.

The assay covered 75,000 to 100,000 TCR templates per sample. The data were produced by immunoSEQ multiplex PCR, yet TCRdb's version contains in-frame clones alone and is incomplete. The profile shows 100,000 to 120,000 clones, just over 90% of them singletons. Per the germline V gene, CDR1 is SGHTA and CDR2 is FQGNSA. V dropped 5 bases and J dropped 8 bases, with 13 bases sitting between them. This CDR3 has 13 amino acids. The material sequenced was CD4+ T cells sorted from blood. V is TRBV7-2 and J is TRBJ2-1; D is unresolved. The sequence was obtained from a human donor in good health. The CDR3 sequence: CASSPDFVDEQFF. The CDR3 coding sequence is TGTGCCAGCAGCCCCGACTTTGTTGATGAGCAGTTCTTC.